The T cell receptor (beta chain) under discussion was sequenced for a study of neurological immune-mediated disorders. This CDR3 is 14 amino acids long. The V segment lost 5 bases and the J segment 6 bases; nucleotides outside the gene matches: 5. Germline V gene sequence: CDR1 SGHTA, CDR2 FQGNSA. This clonotype was observed many times. Preparation of the unsorted libraries drew on 2 million PBMCs stored at -80 C. TCRdb used MiXCR to reprocess the 5' RACE reads, holding one entry per CDR3 protein. The sample contains 27,000 or so distinct CDR3 sequences, about 16% of which appear only once. The receptor comes from a man between 65 and 85 years old in good health. Sample: PBMCs. This chain links TRBV7-2 with TRBJ2-1; 9 positions match TRBD2. The chain's CDR3 is CASSAGTSPNEQFF. Here the CDR3 DNA reads TGTGCCAGCAGCGCCGGGACTAGCCCCAATGAGCAGTTCTTC. Supplemented by reference TRBV7-2 and TRBJ2-1, the full variable domain reads GAGVSQSPSNKVTEKGKDVELRCDPISGHTALYWYRQSLGQGLEFLIYFQGNSAPDKSGLPSDRFSAERTGGSVSTLTIQRTQQEDSAVYLCASSAGTSPNEQFFGPGTRLTVL.